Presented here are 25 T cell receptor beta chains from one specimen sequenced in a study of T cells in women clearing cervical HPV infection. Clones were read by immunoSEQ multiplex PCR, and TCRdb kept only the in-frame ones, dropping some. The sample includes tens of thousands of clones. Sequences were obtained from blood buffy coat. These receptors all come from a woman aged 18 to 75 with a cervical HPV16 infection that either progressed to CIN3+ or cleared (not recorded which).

CDR3 residues: CASFQREGGVQETQYF. Incomplete CDR3 DNA: TGTGCCAGCTTCCAGCGGGAGGGGGGGGTTCAAGAGACG. The J gene is TRBJ2-3, the V gene TRBV18; 10 bases fit TRBD2. The CDR3 end falls 3 residues outside the read, so it is completed with the germline J gene. There are 16 residues in the CDR3. Germline CDR1 KGHSH, CDR2 LQKENI.

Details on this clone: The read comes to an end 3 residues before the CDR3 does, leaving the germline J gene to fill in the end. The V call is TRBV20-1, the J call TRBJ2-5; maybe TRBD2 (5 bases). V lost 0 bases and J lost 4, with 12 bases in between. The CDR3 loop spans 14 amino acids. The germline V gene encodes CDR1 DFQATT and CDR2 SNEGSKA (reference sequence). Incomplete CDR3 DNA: TGCAGTGCTAGAGATAACCCGAGCGGAGAGACC. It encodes CSARDNPSGET. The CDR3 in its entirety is CSARDNPSGETQYF.

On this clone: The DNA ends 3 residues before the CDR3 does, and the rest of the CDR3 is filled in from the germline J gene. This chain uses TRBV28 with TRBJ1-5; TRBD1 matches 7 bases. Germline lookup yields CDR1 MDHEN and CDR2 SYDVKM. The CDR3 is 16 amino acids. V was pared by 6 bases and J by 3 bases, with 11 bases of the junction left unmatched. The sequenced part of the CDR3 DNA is TGTGCCAGCAGGCCCCGGAGGGACAGACCCAATCAGCCC. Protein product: CASRPRRDRPNQP. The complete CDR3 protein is CASRPRRDRPNQPQHF. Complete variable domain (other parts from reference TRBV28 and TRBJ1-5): DVKVTQSSRYLVKRTGEKVFLECVQDMDHENMFWYRQDPGLGLRLIYFSYDVKMKEKGDIPEGYSVSREKKERFSLILESASTNQTSMYLCASRPRRDRPNQPQHFGDGTRLSIL.

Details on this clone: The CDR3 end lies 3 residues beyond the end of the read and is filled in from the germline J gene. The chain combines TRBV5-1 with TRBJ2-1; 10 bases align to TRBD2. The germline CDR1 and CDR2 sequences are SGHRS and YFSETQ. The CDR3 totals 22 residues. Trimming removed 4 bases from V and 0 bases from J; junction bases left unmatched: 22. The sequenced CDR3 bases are TGCGCCAGCAGCATTGGGGCCCCCAGGAGCGGGGGGGCCTTAAACTCCTACAATGAG. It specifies CASSIGAPRSGGALNSYNE. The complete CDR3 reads CASSIGAPRSGGALNSYNEQFF.

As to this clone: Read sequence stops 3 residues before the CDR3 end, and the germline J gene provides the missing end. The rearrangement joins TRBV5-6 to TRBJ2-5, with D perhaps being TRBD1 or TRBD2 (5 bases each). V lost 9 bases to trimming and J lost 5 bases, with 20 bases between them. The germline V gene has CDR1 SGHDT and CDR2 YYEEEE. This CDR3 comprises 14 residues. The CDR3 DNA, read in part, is TGTGCCACCCGGACAAGGGGAGTGGGGGAGACC. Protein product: CATRTRGVGET. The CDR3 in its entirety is CATRTRGVGETQYF.

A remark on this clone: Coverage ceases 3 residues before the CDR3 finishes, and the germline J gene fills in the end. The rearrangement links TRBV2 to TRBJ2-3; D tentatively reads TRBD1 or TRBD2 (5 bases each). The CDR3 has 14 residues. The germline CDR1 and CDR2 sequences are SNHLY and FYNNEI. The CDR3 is CASSDIAGRRAQYF. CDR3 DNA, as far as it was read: TGTGCCAGCAGTGACATCGCAGGGAGACGGGCG.

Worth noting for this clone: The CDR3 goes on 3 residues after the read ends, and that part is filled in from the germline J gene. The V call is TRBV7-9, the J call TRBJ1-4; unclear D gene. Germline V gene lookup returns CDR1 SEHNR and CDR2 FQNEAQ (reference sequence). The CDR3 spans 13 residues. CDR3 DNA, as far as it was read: TGTGCCAGCAGCTTACCCTATAATTCACCA. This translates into CASSLPYNSP. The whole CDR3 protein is CASSLPYNSPLFF.

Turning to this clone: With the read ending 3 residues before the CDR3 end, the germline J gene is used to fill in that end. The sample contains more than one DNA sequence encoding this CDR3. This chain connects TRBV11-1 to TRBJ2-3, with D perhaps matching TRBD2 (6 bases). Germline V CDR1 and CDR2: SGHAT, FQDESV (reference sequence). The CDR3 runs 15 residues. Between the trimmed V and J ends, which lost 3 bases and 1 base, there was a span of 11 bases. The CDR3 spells CASSFSGDRTDTQYF. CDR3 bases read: TGTGCCAGCAGCTTCTCGGGGGATCGCACAGATACG. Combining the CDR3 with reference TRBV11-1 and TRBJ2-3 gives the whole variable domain EAEVAQSPRYKITEKSQAVAFWCDPISGHATLYWYRQILGQGPELLVQFQDESVVDDSQLPKDRFSAERLKGVDSTLKIQPAELGDSAMYLCASSFSGDRTDTQYFGPGTRLTVL.

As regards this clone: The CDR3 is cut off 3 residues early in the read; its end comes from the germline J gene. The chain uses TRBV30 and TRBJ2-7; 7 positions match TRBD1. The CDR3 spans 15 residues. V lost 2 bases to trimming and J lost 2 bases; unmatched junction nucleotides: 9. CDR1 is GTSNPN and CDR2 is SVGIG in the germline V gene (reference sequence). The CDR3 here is CAWSIGQVIPYEQYF. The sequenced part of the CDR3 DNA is TGTGCCTGGAGTATCGGACAGGTTATTCCCTACGAG.

CDR3 DNA (partial): TGCGCCAGCAGCTTGAACAGGGTTGGCTATGGC. The encoded protein is CASSLNRVGYG. The entire CDR3 reads CASSLNRVGYGYTF. The gene calls are TRBV5-1 and TRBJ1-2, with TRBD1 as a possible D gene (6 bases). The read halts 3 residues ahead of the CDR3 end, with the missing end drawn from the germline J gene. Germline V lookup: CDR1 SGHRS, CDR2 YFSETQ. V was pared by 1 base and J by 4 bases, with 11 bases between. The length of the CDR3 is 14 residues.

Here the CDR3 reads CASSLVPGGQNIQYF. The sequenced CDR3 bases are TGCGCCAGCAGCTTGGTTCCGGGGGGACAAAACATT. The rearrangement uses TRBV5-1 and TRBJ2-4; TRBD2 matches 7 bases. The CDR3 end falls 3 residues outside the read, so it is completed with the germline J gene. The germline gives CDR1 SGHRS, CDR2 YFSETQ. V lost 0 bases to trimming and J lost 5 bases; unmatched junction nucleotides: 5. The CDR3 runs 15 residues.

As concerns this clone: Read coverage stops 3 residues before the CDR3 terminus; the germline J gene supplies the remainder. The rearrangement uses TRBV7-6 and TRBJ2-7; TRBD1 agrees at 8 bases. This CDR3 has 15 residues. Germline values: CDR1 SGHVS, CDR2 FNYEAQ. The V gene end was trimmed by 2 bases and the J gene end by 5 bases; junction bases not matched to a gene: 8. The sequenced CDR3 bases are TGTGCCAGCAGCTTAATCGGACAGGGAATTGACGAG. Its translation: CASSLIGQGIDE. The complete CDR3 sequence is CASSLIGQGIDEQYF.

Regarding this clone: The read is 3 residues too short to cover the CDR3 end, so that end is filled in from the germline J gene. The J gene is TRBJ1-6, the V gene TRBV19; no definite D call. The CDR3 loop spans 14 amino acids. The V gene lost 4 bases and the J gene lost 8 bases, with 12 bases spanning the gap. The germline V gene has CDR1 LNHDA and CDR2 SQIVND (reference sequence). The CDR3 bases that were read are TGTGCCAGTAGTACAGGAGTCTTGGATTCACCC. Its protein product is CASSTGVLDSP. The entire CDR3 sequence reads CASSTGVLDSPLHF.

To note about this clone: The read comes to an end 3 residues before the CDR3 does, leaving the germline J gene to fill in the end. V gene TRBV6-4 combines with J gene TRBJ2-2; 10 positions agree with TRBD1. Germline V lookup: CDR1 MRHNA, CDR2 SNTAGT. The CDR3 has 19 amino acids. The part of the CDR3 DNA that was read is TGTGCCAGCAGTGACTTTACCCTCCCGGACAGGGGGAGGGATTCACCG. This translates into CASSDFTLPDRGRDSP. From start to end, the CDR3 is CASSDFTLPDRGRDSPLFF.

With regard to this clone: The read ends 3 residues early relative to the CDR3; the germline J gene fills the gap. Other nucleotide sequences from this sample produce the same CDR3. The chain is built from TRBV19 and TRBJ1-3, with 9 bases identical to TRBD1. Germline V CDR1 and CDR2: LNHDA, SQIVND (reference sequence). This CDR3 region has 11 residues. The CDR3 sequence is CASYIQGAIYF. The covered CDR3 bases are TGTGCCAGCTACATACAGGGGGCA.

The DNA read from the CDR3 is TGCAGCTTTCCCCGGCGGGAGGCGTCCTACAATGAG. Encoded protein: CSFPRREASYNE. The entire CDR3 protein reads CSFPRREASYNEQFF. The V call is TRBV29-1, the J call TRBJ2-1, with TRBD2 matching 8 bases. The CDR3 goes on 3 residues after the read ends, and that part is filled in from the germline J gene. The junction had 10 bases not matched to a gene; V was cut back by 8 bases and J by 1 base. Germline V CDR1 and CDR2: SQVTM, ANQGSEA. CDR3 size: 15 residues.

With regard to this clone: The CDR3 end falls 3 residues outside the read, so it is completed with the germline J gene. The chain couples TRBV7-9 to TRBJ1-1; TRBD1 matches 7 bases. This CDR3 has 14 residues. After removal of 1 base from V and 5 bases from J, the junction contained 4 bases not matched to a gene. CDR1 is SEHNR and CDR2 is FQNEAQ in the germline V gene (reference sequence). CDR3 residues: CASSLEGAQTEAFF. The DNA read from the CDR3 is TGTGCCAGCAGCTTAGAGGGGGCGCAGACTGAA.

The CDR3 here is CASSLEGVGQPQHF. The DNA read from the CDR3 is TGCGCCAGCAGCTTGGAAGGGGTTGGACAGCCC. The J gene is TRBJ1-5, the V gene TRBV5-1; D might be TRBD1 (5 bases). Read sequence stops 3 residues before the CDR3 end, and the germline J gene provides the missing end. CDR1 is SGHRS, CDR2 YFSETQ, per germline. Trimming left V 0 bases short and J 7 bases short, with 11 bases between. The CDR3 sequence is 14 residues long.

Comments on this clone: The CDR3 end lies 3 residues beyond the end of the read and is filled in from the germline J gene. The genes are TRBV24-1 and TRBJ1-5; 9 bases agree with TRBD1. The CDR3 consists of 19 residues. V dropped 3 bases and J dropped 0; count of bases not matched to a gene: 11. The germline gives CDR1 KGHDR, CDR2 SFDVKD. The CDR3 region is CATSDKHTGGFDSNQPQHF. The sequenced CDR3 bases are TGTGCCACCAGTGATAAACATACAGGGGGCTTCGATAGCAATCAGCCC.

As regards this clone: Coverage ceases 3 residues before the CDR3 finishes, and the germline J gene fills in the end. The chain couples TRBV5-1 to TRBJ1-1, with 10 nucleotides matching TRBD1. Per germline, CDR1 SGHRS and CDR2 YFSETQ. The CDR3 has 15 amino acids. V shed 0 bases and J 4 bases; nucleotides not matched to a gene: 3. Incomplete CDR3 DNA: TGCGCCAGCAGCTTGGGAGGGACAGGGGTCACTGAA. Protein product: CASSLGGTGVTE. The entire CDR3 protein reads CASSLGGTGVTEAFF. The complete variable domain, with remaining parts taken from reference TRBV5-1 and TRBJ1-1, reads KAGVTQTPRYLIKTRGQQVTLSCSPISGHRSVSWYQQTPGQGLQFLFEYFSETQRNKGNFPGRFSGRQFSNSRSEMNVSTLELGDSALYLCASSLGGTGVTEAFFGQGTRLTVV.

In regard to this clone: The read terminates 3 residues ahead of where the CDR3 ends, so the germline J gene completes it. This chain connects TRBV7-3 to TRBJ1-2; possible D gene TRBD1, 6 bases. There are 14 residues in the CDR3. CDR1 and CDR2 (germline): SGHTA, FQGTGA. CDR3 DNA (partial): TGTGCCAGCAGTCAACAGGGACCTCTAGGAGGC. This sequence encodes CASSQQGPLGG. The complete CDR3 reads CASSQQGPLGGYTF.

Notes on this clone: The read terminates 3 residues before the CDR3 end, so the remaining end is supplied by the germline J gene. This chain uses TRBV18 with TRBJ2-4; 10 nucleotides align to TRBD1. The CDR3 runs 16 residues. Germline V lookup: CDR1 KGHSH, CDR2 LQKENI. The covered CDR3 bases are TGTGCCAGCTCACCGGGACAGGGGTTAAAGGGCTATGGT. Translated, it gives CASSPGQGLKGYG. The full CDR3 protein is CASSPGQGLKGYGQYF.

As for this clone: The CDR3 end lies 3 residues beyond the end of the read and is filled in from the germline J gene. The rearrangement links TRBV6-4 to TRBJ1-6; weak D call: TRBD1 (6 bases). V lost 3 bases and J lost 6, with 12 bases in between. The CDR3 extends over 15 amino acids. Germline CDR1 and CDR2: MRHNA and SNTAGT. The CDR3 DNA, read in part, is TGTGCCAGCAGTGATTTACAGGGCCCTAATTCACCC. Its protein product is CASSDLQGPNSP. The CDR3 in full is CASSDLQGPNSPLHF.

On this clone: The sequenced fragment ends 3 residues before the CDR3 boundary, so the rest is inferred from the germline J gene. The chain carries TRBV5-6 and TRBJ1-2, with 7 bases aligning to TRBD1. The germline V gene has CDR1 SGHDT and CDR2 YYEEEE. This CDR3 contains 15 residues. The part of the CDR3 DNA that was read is TGTGCCAGCAGCTCGTCGCGGGACAGCGGGTACGAC. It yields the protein CASSSSRDSGYD. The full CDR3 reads CASSSSRDSGYDYTF.

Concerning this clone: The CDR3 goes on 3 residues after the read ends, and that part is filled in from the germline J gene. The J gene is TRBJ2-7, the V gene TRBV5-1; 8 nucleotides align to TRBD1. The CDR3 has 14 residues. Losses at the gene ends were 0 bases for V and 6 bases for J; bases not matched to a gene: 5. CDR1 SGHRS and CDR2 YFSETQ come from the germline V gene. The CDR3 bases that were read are TGCGCCAGCAGCTTGGAACAGGGGGTCGTCGAG. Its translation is CASSLEQGVVE. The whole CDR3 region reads CASSLEQGVVEQYF.